The sequence of this T cell receptor beta chain was determined in a study of T cell responses to AZD1222 COVID-19 vaccine. Study-wide points: The sample set comprised mostly white British donors with more females, and clonal diversity was possibly underestimated.

To note about this clone: Its antigen is currently unknown.

The CDR3 is 14 amino acids. The germline V and J ends were trimmed by 8 bases and 2 bases, with 15 bases remaining between them. Per the germline V gene, CDR1 is MGHRA and CDR2 is YSYEKL. Some clones are missing from TCRdb's copy, which holds only in-frame ones; the method was immunoSEQ multiplex PCR. The sample comprises 180,000 or so clones, nearly 95% of which are singletons, and roughly 2% rests with the top ten. The V call is TRBV4-1, the J call TRBJ1-1; no firm D call. This TCR derives from an adult who received the AZD1222 COVID-19 vaccine. Sequences were derived from peripheral blood, sampled 28 days after the second AZD1222 dose. This chain's CDR3 is CASDPGDPNTEAFF. The DNA of the CDR3 is TGCGCCAGCGACCCCGGGGATCCAAACACTGAAGCTTTCTTT.